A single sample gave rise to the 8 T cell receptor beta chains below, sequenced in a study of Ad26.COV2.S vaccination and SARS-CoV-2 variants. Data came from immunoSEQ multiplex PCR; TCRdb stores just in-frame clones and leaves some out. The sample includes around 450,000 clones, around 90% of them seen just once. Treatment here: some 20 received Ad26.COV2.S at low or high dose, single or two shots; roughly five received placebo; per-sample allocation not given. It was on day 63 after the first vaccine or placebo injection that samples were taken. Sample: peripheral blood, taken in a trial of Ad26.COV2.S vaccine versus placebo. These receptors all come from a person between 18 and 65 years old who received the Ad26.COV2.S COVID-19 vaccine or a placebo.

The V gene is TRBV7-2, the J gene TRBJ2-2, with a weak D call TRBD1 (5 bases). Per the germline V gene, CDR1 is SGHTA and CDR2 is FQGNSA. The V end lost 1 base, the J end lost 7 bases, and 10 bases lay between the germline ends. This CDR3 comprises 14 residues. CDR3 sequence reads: CASSLDTGVGELFF. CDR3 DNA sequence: TGTGCCAGCAGCTTAGACACAGGAGTCGGGGAGCTGTTTTTT.

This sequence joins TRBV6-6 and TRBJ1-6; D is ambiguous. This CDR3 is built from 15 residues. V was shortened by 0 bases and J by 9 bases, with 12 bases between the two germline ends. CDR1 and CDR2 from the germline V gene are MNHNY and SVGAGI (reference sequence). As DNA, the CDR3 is TGTGCCAGCAGTTACTCGGGCGCGAGCGGTTCACCCCTCCACTTT. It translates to CASSYSGASGSPLHF.

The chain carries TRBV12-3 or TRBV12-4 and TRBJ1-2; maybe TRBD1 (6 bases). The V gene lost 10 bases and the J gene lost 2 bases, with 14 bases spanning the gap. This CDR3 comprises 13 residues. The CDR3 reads CATSGAENYGYTF. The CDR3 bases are TGTGCCACCTCGGGGGCAGAGAACTATGGCTACACCTTC.

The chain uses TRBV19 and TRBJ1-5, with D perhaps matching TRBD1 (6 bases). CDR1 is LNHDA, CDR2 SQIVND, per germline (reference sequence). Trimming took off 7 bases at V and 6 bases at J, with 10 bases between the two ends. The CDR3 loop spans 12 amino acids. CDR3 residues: CASTRGGQPQHF. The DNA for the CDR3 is TGTGCCAGTACCAGGGGTGGTCAGCCCCAGCATTTT.

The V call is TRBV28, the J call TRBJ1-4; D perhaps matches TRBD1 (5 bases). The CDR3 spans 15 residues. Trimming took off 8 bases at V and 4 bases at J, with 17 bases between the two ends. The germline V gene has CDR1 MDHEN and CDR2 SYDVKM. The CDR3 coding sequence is TGTGCCAGCCGCGGGGCCGACAGAATTAATGAAAAACTGTTTTTT. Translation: CASRGADRINEKLFF.

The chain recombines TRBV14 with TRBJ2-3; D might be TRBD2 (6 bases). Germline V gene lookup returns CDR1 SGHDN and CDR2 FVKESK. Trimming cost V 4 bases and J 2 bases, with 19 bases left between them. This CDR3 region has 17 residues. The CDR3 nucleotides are TGTGCCAGCAGCCTCGCTCACGAGCGGGCCTTCACAGATACGCAGTATTTT. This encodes CASSLAHERAFTDTQYF.

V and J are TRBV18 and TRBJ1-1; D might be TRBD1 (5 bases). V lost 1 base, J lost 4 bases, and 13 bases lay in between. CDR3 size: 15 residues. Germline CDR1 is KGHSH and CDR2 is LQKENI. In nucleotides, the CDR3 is TGTGCCAGCTCACCACGTGGTAGGGGCGTCACTGAAGCTTTCTTT. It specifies CASSPRGRGVTEAFF.

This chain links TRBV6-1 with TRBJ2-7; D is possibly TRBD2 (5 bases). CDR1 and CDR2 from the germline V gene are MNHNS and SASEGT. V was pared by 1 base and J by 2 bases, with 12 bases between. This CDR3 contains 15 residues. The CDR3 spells CASSEDDGVPYEQYF. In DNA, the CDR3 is TGTGCCAGCAGTGAAGACGACGGGGTGCCCTACGAGCAGTACTTC.